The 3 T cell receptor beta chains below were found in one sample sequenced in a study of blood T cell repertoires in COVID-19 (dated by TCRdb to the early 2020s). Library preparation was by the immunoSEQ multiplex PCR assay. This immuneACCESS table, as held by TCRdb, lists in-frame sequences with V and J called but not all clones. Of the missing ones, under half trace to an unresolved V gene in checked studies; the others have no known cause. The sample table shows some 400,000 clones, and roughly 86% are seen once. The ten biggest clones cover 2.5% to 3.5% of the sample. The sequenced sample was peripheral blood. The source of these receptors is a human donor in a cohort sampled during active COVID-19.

CDR3 sequence reads: CASSLSQGNEQFF. The CDR3 bases are TGTGCCAGCAGCCTGTCCCAGGGCAATGAGCAGTTCTTC. This sequence joins TRBV6-4 and TRBJ2-1; D is possibly TRBD1 (5 bases). The CDR3 is made up of 13 amino acids. Deletions cut 6 bases from V and 6 bases from J, with 12 bases between. Germline CDR1 is MRHNA and CDR2 is SNTAGT.

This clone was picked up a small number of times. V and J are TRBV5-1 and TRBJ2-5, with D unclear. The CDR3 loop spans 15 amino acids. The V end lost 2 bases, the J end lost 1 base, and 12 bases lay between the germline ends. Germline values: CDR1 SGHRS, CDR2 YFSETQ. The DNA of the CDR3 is TGCGCCAGCAGCTTCCAACAGTCCATCCAAGAGACCCAGTACTTC. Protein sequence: CASSFQQSIQETQYF.

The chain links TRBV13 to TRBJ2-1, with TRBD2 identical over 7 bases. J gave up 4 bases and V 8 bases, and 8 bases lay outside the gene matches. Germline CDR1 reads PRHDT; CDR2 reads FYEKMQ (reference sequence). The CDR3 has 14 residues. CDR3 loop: CASLGREPYNEQFF. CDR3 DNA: TGTGCCAGCCTGGGGCGGGAGCCATACAATGAGCAGTTCTTC.